Included here is one T cell receptor beta chain sequence, with context. The antigen remains unidentified. The data belong to a study of cytomegalovirus exposure and HLA in healthy donors. This CDR3 has 14 amino acids. Trimming at V came to 0 bases and at J to 7 bases, leaving 3 bases not matched to a gene. CDR1 and CDR2 from the germline V gene are GTSNPN and SVGIG (reference sequence). Amplification used 60 Vbeta primers and 13 Jbeta primers. As processed by the authors: Among the unique TCR beta chains that a later analysis counted, 75 million to 85 million in all, roughly 10 million were shared. Repertoires were generated with immunoSEQ multiplex PCR, while TCRdb's copy carries only in-frame clones and drops some. V and J calls and clone size follow that table, whereas D and trimming were derived from the DNA. Of 90,000 or so clones in the sample, about 81% were seen once. Study-level findings and limits: Cytomegalovirus association was assigned to around 150 TCR beta chains.

This clonotype originated in a man aged 55-75 years in good health and CMV-seronegative. The chain is built from TRBV30 and TRBJ2-1, with TRBD2 matching 10 bases. The sample was PBMCs. The CDR3 is CAWSVLAGRNEQFF. For the CDR3, the DNA is TGTGCCTGGAGTGTACTAGCGGGGCGAAATGAGCAGTTCTTC. Variable domain in full (rest from reference TRBV30 and TRBJ2-1): SQTIHQWPATLVQPVGSPLSLECTVEGTSNPNLYWYRQAAGRGLQLLFYSVGIGQISSEVPQNLSASRPQDRQFILSSKKLLLSDSGFYLCAWSVLAGRNEQFFGPGTRLTVL.